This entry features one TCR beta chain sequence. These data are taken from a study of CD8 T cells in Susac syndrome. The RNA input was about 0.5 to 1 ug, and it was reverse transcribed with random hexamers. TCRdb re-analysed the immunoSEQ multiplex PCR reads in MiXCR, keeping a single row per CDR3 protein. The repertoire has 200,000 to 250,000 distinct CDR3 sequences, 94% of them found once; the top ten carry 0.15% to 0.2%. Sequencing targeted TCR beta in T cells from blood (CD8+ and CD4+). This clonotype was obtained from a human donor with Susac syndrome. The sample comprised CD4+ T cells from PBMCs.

The CDR3 sequence: CASSLAFPRSEKLFF. CDR3 DNA: TGTGCCAGCAGTTTAGCCTTCCCGAGGTCTGAAAAACTGTTTTTT. This sequence joins TRBV12-3 or TRBV12-4 and TRBJ1-4; D gene ambiguous. Trimming shortened V by 0 bases and J by 7 bases, and 12 bases separated the two germline ends. The CDR3 spans 15 residues.